This T cell receptor beta chain was profiled in a study of T-cell memory formation after mild COVID-19 (dated by TCRdb to about 2021). Some background on the complete study: TCR sequence clusters from the two donors were largely donor specific. Longitudinal TCRalpha and TCRbeta repertoire sequencing tracked T-cell clones expanding and contracting after mild COVID-19 in two donors. Two young, previously healthy adult volunteers, one female and one male, were included in the cohort. Findings and caveats that apply to the study as a whole: Contracting CD4+ clones turned up mainly in the CM and EM memory subsets, whereas EMRA was where CD8+ clones were enriched. Some responding clones were detected in pre-infection memory, suggesting pre-existing cross-reactive memory T cells joined the SARS-CoV-2 response. Clones that contracted from day 15 to 85 showed balanced CD4/CD8 phenotypes, whereas a second wave of clones that expanded from day 15 to 37 leaned towards CD4+. The study covered only a couple of mild cases, and larger cohorts including severe cases with pre-infection samples were considered necessary. SARS-CoV-2 specificity was not confirmed for the second-wave clones peaking on day 37.

This clonotype came up many times. Its specific antigen is unknown. Base quality data are lacking; no much larger clone is found one base away. Sequencing used an Illumina NovaSeq 6000. Using 5'RACE with constant-segment primers, TCRalpha and TCRbeta cDNA libraries were constructed, with sample barcodes and unique molecular identifiers added in the process. Trizol reagent was used to extract RNA from every sample. Libraries were amplified in two PCR steps, with a second sample barcode and Illumina TruSeq adapters added in the second step. Sequencing of libraries was performed on an Illumina NovaSeq with 2 x 150 bp paired-end reads. On the study's bioinformatics: The reads were demultiplexed and collapsed into UMI-guided consensus sequences using migec v1.2.7. With mixcr v2.1.11, UMI consensuses were aligned to TRA and TRB V and J templates and assembled into clonotypes. A clonotype was counted as expanded or contracted only when both edgeR and NoisET called the clonotype significant, with the noise models trained on biological replicates. For edgeR calls, a false discovery rate-adjusted p below 0.01 and a log2 fold-change threshold of 1 were applied. As an exploratory analysis of dynamics, max-normalized trajectories of the 1000 most abundant clonotypes were examined by PCA with hierarchical clustering. Each responding clone was given a CD4 or CD8 phenotype based on the CD4+ and CD8+ repertoires, which had been sequenced separately. TCRdb redid the processing of the public reads, applying fastp at Q25 and MiXCR, and retained in-frame beta chains. For every CDR3 protein sequence, its rows merge into one entry that carries the most common genes and DNA. TCRdb, rather than the study authors, made the V and J calls. The sample includes over 500,000 distinct CDR3 sequences, with 17% observed a single time. The top ten clones comprise 8.1% of the sample.

The germline V gene gives CDR1 as SGHRS and CDR2 as YFSETQ. From the cysteine up to the phenylalanine, the CDR3 has a length of 14 residues. CDR3 DNA is the only sequence kept; it has 42 bases, read in frame from the first base. V was cut back by 0 bases and J by 1 base, leaving a gap of 6 bases between them. PBMCs were isolated by Ficoll-Paque density gradient centrifugation. Sequencing was done on a sample of PBMCs or a T cell subset sorted from them (not recorded which). The clonotype comes from an adult woman who had mild COVID-19 (a few samples of this study predate the infection). The sample titles of this study are shuffled in the database, so cell type and time point are left out; the donor was told from shared clones. The chain employs TRBV5-1 and TRBJ2-3; the D gene cannot be resolved reliably. The CDR3 protein: CASSLAVGTDTQYF. At the DNA level, the sequence is TGCGCCAGCAGCTTGGCAGTCGGCACAGATACGCAGTATTTT.